These 9 T cell receptor beta chains originate from one sample sequenced in a study of control samples from healthy donors and cancer patients. The table came from immunoSEQ multiplex PCR; TCRdb's copy has only in-frame clones and leaves some out. The sample lists roughly 150,000 clones; about 93% were seen once. The sequencing input was blood. The receptor set was obtained from a man aged 45-65 years in good health.

This clone was seen just once. The chain uses TRBV9 and TRBJ2-2; D is possibly TRBD1 or TRBD2 (5 bases each). This CDR3 is 15 amino acids long. The germline V and J ends were trimmed by 6 bases and 5 bases, with 17 bases remaining between them. Germline V gene lookup returns CDR1 SGDLS and CDR2 YYNGEE. The CDR3 protein is CASKVGAAMTGELFF. CDR3 DNA sequence: TGTGCCAGCAAGGTCGGGGCTGCGATGACCGGGGAGCTGTTTTTT.

This chain joins TRBV14 and TRBJ2-7; TRBD1 might be the D (6 bases). The V gene lost 4 bases and the J gene lost 0 bases, with 16 bases spanning the gap. The CDR3 extends over 16 amino acids. Germline CDR1 and CDR2: SGHDN and FVKESK. The CDR3 sequence is CASSRVDSLSSYEQYF. In DNA form, the CDR3 reads TGTGCCAGCAGCCGAGTGGACAGTTTGAGCTCCTACGAGCAGTACTTC.

This chain joins TRBV6-4 and TRBJ2-4; 8 nucleotides agree with TRBD1. There are 17 residues in the CDR3. Unmatched junction bases numbered 8, after V lost 2 bases and J lost 2 bases. From germline, CDR1 is MRHNA and CDR2 SNTAGT. The DNA for the CDR3 is TGTGCCAGCAGTGACCCGGACAGGGCAATCCCCAAAAACATTCAGTACTTC. It yields the protein CASSDPDRAIPKNIQYF.

This chain uses TRBV28 with TRBJ1-4; 9 positions agree with TRBD1. V shed 1 base, J shed 7 bases, and the junction held 4 bases outside the gene matches. The CDR3 has 15 residues. The germline V gene has CDR1 MDHEN and CDR2 SYDVKM. DNA of the CDR3: TGTGCCAGCAGTTTATACAGGGGGCGATTTGAAAAACTGTTTTTT. Its translation: CASSLYRGRFEKLFF.

This clone was observed a few times. This chain joins TRBV27 and TRBJ1-2, with 7 nucleotides matching TRBD1. Per the germline V gene, CDR1 is MNHEY and CDR2 is SMNVEV (reference sequence). Unmatched junction bases numbered 5, after V lost 4 bases and J lost 6 bases. This CDR3 contains 13 residues. The CDR3 loop is CASSSTGEHGYTF. DNA of the CDR3: TGTGCCAGCAGTTCAACAGGGGAGCATGGCTACACCTTC.

The rearrangement joins TRBV19 to TRBJ2-1; the match to TRBD1 covers 11 bases. CDR3 length equals 16 residues. J gave up 3 bases and V 6 bases, and 7 bases lay outside the gene matches. Germline values: CDR1 LNHDA, CDR2 SQIVND (reference sequence). In DNA form, the CDR3 reads TGTGCCAGTAGCGTTAGGACAGGGGGCTTCTACAATGAGCAGTTCTTC. Translated, it gives CASSVRTGGFYNEQFF. Complete variable domain (other parts from reference TRBV19 and TRBJ2-1): DGGITQSPKYLFRKEGQNVTLSCEQNLNHDAMYWYRQDPGQGLRLIYYSQIVNDFQKGDIAEGYSVSREKKESFPLTVTSAQKNPTAFYLCASSVRTGGFYNEQFFGPGTRLTVL.

V and J are TRBV5-1 and TRBJ2-4; D ambiguous. CDR1 and CDR2 (germline): SGHRS, YFSETQ. CDR3 size: 19 residues. V was cut by 0 bases and J by 0 bases, with 19 bases left in between. In nucleotides, the CDR3 is TGCGCCAGCAGCTTGGCGTCAGTATCTTTGGTCCTAGCCAAAAACATTCAGTACTTC. Translation: CASSLASVSLVLAKNIQYF.

Here the CDR3 DNA reads TGTGCCAGCAGCTTGGTCGTTTACAGAGGCACAGATACGCAGTATTTT. This sequence encodes CASSLVVYRGTDTQYF. The chain carries TRBV5-8 and TRBJ2-3; D unclear. This CDR3 has 16 amino acids. Per germline, CDR1 SGHTS and CDR2 YDEGEE. Trimming shortened V by 0 bases and J by 1 base, and 12 bases separated the two germline ends.

The V and J genes are TRBV16 and TRBJ1-4; D unresolved. CDR3 length: 15 amino acids. Germline-derived CDR1 and CDR2 are KGHSY and FQNENV. Deletions cut 5 bases from V and 7 bases from J, with 17 bases between. In DNA form, the CDR3 reads TGTGCCAGCAGCTCGACCCGAGTCCCGCGTGAAAAACTGTTTTTT. This sequence encodes CASSSTRVPREKLFF.